The 17 T cell receptor beta chains in this list originate from one sample, sequenced in a study of OX40 agonist ivuxolimab in advanced cancers. The method was immunoSEQ multiplex PCR; TCRdb's version includes in-frame clones alone and lacks a portion of them. The sample includes more than 35,000 clones, more than 70% of them seen just once. This material consisted of CD4+ or CD8+ T cells sorted from blood, taken in a trial of the OX40 agonist ivuxolimab. The receptor set was obtained from an adult with an advanced solid tumor such as melanoma, head and neck, liver or kidney cancer.

The chain links TRBV28 to TRBJ1-2, with D possibly matching TRBD1 (6 bases). The CDR3 sequence is 13 residues long. Trimming pared 4 bases from V and 7 bases from J, leaving 13 bases between. Germline V gives CDR1 MDHEN, CDR2 SYDVKM. CDR3 bases: TGTGCCAGCAGTTCCGGGGACAAGGGTGGCTACACCTTC. Translation: CASSSGDKGGYTF.

V is TRBV7-2 and J is TRBJ1-6; no clear D gene. Per germline, CDR1 SGHTA and CDR2 FQGNSA. The CDR3 has 15 residues. V lost 5 bases, J lost 4 bases, and 12 bases lay in between. The CDR3 DNA reads as TGTGCCAGCAGCCAAATCGGGAGGTATAATTCACCCCTCCACTTT. Its translation is CASSQIGRYNSPLHF.

DNA for the CDR3: TGCGCCAGCAGCCCATCCCCAGGAACCTACGAGCAGTACTTC. Translated: CASSPSPGTYEQYF. The gene calls are TRBV4-3 and TRBJ2-7; D is uncertain. Deletions cut 4 bases from V and 2 bases from J, with 12 bases between. The CDR3 spans 14 residues. Germline CDR1 LGHNA, CDR2 YSLEER.

V and J are TRBV25-1 and TRBJ2-7; no clear D gene. Germline CDR1 and CDR2: MGHDK and SYGVNS. The CDR3 length is 13 residues. The germline V and J ends were trimmed by 3 bases and 1 base, with 7 bases remaining between them. The CDR3, as DNA: TGTGCCAGCAGTGACCCGGTTTCCTACGAGCAGTACTTC. Translation: CASSDPVSYEQYF.

The rearrangement uses TRBV19 and TRBJ2-7; TRBD1 might be the D (5 bases). CDR1 and CDR2 from the germline V gene are LNHDA and SQIVND (reference sequence). Trimming cost V 6 bases and J 7 bases, with 10 bases left between them. The CDR3 extends over 11 amino acids. CDR3 sequence reads: CASRKDSEQYF. CDR3 DNA: TGTGCCAGTAGAAAAGACAGTGAGCAGTACTTC.

This CDR3 is CASSLERYEQYF. The CDR3 region has the DNA TGTGCCAGCAGCTTAGAGAGGTACGAGCAGTACTTC. The chain couples TRBV7-2 to TRBJ2-7; unclear D gene. The CDR3 totals 12 residues. The ends were cut back, 1 base at V and 4 bases at J, with 5 bases in the middle. The germline V gene has CDR1 SGHTA and CDR2 FQGNSA.

The chain recombines TRBV6-5 with TRBJ1-2; no firm D call. This CDR3 has 12 residues. Germline CDR1 MNHEY, CDR2 SVGAGI. Between the trimmed V and J ends, which lost 6 bases and 7 bases, there was a span of 12 bases. The CDR3 bases are TGTGCCAGCAGCCTCGACGACATTGGCTACACCTTC. Amino acid sequence: CASSLDDIGYTF.

The chain is built from TRBV6-5 and TRBJ2-2, with TRBD1 matching over 11 bases. The CDR3 consists of 15 residues. Trimming took 5 bases from V and 4 from J; bases not matched to a gene: 3. In germline, CDR1 is MNHEY, CDR2 SVGAGI. The CDR3 reads CASSPGQGVTGELFF. CDR3 in DNA: TGTGCCAGCAGTCCGGGACAGGGGGTCACCGGGGAGCTGTTTTTT.

This chain joins TRBV6-5 and TRBJ1-2, with TRBD1 as a possible D gene (5 bases). Germline CDR1 reads MNHEY; CDR2 reads SVGAGI. The CDR3 runs 13 residues. V was shortened by 8 bases and J by 2 bases, with 12 bases between the two germline ends. The CDR3 spells CASGTGGNYGYTF. The CDR3 DNA follows: TGTGCCAGCGGAACCGGGGGGAACTATGGCTACACCTTC.

CDR3 sequence: CASSSGLGELFF. As DNA, the CDR3 is TGTGCCAGCAGCTCGGGGCTTGGGGAGCTGTTTTTT. The rearrangement uses TRBV7-9 and TRBJ2-2; either TRBD1 or TRBD2 may fit D (5 bases each). With 4 bases removed from V and 8 bases from J, the gap between germline ends came to 8 bases. Germline lookup yields CDR1 SEHNR and CDR2 FQNEAQ (reference sequence). CDR3 length: 12 amino acids.

This clone appeared once. The CDR3 here is CASSPYRVGYNEQFF. The CDR3 DNA reads TGTGCCAGCAGTCCATATCGTGTGGGATACAATGAGCAGTTCTTC. The genes are TRBV27 and TRBJ2-1; D ambiguous. The ends were cut back, 5 bases at V and 4 bases at J, with 15 bases in the middle. The CDR3 is made up of 15 amino acids. From germline, CDR1 is MNHEY and CDR2 SMNVEV (reference sequence).

The chain combines TRBV5-6 with TRBJ1-2, with unresolved D. In germline, CDR1 is SGHDT, CDR2 YYEEEE. Trimming shortened V by 1 base and J by 7 bases, and 8 bases separated the two germline ends. The CDR3 has 12 amino acids. The DNA for the CDR3 is TGTGCCAGCAGCTTGAGACGCTTTGGCTACACCTTC. This gives the protein CASSLRRFGYTF.

V is TRBV4-2 and J is TRBJ1-1; 11 nucleotides agree with TRBD1. Looked up from germline, CDR1 is LGHNA and CDR2 is YNFKEQ. V dropped 5 bases and J dropped 1; count of bases not matched to a gene: 6. The CDR3 consists of 16 residues. CDR3 DNA: TGTGCCAGCAGCTTGTCCGGACAGGGGGCGAACACTGAAGCTTTCTTT. This sequence encodes CASSLSGQGANTEAFF.

This clone appeared once. J is TRBJ2-7 and V is TRBV9; D remains unclear. The CDR3 totals 15 residues. Trimming left V 0 bases short and J 2 bases short, with 12 bases between. CDR1 and CDR2 (germline): SGDLS, YYNGEE. CDR3 nucleotides: TGTGCCAGCAGCGTAGAAGACGTAGGGACCTACGAGCAGTACTTC. Translated: CASSVEDVGTYEQYF.

This clone was counted only a few times. The V and J genes are TRBV6-5 and TRBJ1-1; TRBD1 agrees at 10 bases. The CDR3 is 15 amino acids. J was trimmed by 9 bases and V by 5 bases; bases with no gene match: 12. CDR1 is MNHEY and CDR2 is SVGAGI in the germline V gene. The CDR3 spells CASSKTTGGSGKAFF. The CDR3 DNA reads as TGTGCCAGCAGTAAGACGACAGGGGGCAGCGGAAAAGCTTTCTTT.

The CDR3 sequence is CASSYSSGENTGELFF. The CDR3 coding sequence is TGTGCCAGCAGTTACTCTAGCGGGGAAAACACCGGGGAGCTGTTTTTT. The V and J genes are TRBV6-5 and TRBJ2-2, with 8 bases identical to TRBD2. Germline-derived CDR1 and CDR2 are MNHEY and SVGAGI. The V gene end was trimmed by 0 bases and the J gene end by 2 bases; junction bases not matched to a gene: 2. The CDR3 contains 16 residues.

In its sample, this clone was seen once. This sequence joins TRBV5-1 and TRBJ1-4, with 7 bases matching TRBD1. Germline CDR1 is SGHRS and CDR2 is YFSETQ. The length of the CDR3 is 16 residues. With 3 bases clipped from V and 1 base from J, the junction kept 6 bases outside the gene matches. The CDR3 nucleotides are TGCGCCAGCAGCTCCCGGGACAGAGGAACTAATGAAAAACTGTTTTTT. Its translation is CASSSRDRGTNEKLFF.